This TCR beta chain originates from a study of shared clonotypes between healthy human individuals. Clones were sequenced by immunoSEQ multiplex PCR, and TCRdb holds only the in-frame ones, with some missing. The table records 450,000 to 500,000 clones, around 80% of them present only once. With regard to this clone: Its antigen is unidentified.

Study-level points and caveats: Researchers sampled blood only, noting tissue repertoires likely differ.

The sequence came from a woman aged 40 to 50 in good health. Some clones in this sample may be carry-over from other donors' samples. Sequenced: PBMCs.

In nucleotides, the CDR3 is TGTGCCAGCAGTCCAACGCCCGGGACAGGGGGGAACACTGAAGCTTTCTTT. It is translated as CASSPTPGTGGNTEAFF. The rearrangement links TRBV7-2 to TRBJ1-1; 11 bases line up with TRBD1. Germline V gene sequence: CDR1 SGHTA, CDR2 FQGNSA. The length of the CDR3 is 17 residues. Unmatched junction bases numbered 10, after V lost 6 bases and J lost 1 base.